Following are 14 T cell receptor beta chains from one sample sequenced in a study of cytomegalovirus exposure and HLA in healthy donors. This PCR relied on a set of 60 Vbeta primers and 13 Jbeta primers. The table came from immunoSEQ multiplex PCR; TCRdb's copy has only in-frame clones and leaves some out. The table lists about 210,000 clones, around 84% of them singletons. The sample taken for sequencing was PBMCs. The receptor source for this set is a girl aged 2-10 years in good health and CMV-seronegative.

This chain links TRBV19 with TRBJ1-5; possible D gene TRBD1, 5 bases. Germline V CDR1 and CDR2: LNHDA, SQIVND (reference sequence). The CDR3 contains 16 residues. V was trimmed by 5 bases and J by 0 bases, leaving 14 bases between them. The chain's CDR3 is CASSYSGYYSNQPQHF. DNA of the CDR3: TGTGCCAGTAGTTACTCAGGGTACTATAGCAATCAGCCCCAGCATTTT.

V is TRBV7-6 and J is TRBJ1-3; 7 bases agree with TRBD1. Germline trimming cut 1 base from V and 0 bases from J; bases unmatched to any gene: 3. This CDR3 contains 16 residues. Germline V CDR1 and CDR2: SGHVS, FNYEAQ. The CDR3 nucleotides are TGTGCCAGCAGCTTAGGGACAGGCTTCTCTGGAAACACCATATATTTT. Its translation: CASSLGTGFSGNTIYF. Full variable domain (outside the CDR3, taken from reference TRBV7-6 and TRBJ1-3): GAGVSQSPRYKVTKRGQDVALRCDPISGHVSLYWYRQALGQGPEFLTYFNYEAQQDKSGLPNDRFSAERPEGSISTLTIQRTEQRDSAMYRCASSLGTGFSGNTIYFGEGSWLTVV.

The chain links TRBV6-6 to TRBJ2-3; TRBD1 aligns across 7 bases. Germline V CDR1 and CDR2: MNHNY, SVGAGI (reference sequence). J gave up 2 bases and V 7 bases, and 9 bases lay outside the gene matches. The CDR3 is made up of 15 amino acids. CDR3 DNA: TGTGCCAGCACCTCGGGACAGTTGTCCACAGATACGCAGTATTTT. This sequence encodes CASTSGQLSTDTQYF.

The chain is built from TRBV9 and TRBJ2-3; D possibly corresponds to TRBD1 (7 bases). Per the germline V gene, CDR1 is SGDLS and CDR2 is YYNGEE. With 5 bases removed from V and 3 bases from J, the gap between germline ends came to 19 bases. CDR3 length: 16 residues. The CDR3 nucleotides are TGTGCCAGCAGTCCTAAGGAACAGGGGACTACAGATACGCAGTATTTT. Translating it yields CASSPKEQGTTDTQYF. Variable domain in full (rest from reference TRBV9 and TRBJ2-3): DSGVTQTPKHLITATGQRVTLRCSPRSGDLSVYWYQQSLDQGLQFLIQYYNGEERAKGNILERFSAQQFPDLHSELNLSSLELGDSALYFCASSPKEQGTTDTQYFGPGTRLTVL.

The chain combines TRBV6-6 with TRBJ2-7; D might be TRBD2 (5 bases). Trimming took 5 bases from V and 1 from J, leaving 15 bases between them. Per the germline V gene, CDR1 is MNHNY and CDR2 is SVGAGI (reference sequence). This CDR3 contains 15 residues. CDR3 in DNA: TGTGCCAGCAGTACCCCTTTGGAGGATTCCTACGAGCAGTACTTC. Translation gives CASSTPLEDSYEQYF.

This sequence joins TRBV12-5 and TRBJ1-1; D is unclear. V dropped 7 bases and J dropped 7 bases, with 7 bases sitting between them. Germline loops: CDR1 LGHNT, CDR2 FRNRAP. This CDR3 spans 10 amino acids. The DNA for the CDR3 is TGTGCTAGTGTCCTAGTTGAAGCTTTCTTT. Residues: CASVLVEAFF.

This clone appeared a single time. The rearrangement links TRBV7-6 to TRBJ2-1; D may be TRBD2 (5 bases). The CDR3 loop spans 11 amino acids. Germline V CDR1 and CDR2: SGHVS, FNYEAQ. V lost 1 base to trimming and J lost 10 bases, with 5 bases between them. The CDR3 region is CASSLGGEQFF. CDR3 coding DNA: TGTGCCAGCAGCTTAGGAGGGGAGCAGTTCTTC. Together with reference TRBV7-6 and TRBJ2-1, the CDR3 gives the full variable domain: GAGVSQSPRYKVTKRGQDVALRCDPISGHVSLYWYRQALGQGPEFLTYFNYEAQQDKSGLPNDRFSAERPEGSISTLTIQRTEQRDSAMYRCASSLGGEQFFGPGTRLTVL.

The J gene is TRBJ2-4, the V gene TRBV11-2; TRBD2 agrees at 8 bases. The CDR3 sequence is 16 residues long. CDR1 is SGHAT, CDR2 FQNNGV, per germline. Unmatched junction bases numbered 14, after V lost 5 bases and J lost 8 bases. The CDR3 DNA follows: TGTGCCAGCAGCAGAGGCGCGGGAGGTCCAATGGACATTCAGTACTTC. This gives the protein CASSRGAGGPMDIQYF.

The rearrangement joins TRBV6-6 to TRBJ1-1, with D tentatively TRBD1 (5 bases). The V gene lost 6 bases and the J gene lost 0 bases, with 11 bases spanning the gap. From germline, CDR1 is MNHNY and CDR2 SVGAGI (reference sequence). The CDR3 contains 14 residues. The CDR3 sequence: CASRRTFMNTEAFF. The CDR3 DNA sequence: TGTGCCAGCAGACGGACATTCATGAACACTGAAGCTTTCTTT.

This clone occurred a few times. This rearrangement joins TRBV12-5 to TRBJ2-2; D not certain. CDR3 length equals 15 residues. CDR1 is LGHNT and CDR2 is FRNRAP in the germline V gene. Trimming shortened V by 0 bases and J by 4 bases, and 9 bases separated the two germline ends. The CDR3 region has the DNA TGTGCTAGTGGTTTGGTAGTCGCGGTCACCGGGGAGCTGTTTTTT. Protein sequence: CASGLVVAVTGELFF.

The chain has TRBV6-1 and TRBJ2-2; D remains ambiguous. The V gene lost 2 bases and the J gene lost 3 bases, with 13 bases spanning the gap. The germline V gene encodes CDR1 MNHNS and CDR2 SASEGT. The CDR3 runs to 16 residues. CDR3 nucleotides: TGTGCCAGCAGTGAAAACCTCTCCAGGTACACCGGGGAGCTGTTTTTT. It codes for CASSENLSRYTGELFF.

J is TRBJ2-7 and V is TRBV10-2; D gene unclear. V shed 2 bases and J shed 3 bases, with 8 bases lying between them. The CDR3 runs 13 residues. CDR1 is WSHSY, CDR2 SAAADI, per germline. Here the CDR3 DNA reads TGCGCCAGCAGTGAGGGCTTGAACTACGAGCAGTACTTC. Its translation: CASSEGLNYEQYF.

The DNA for the CDR3 is TGTGCCAGCAGCTTCGGGGACAGGGGGCTTAGCGAGCAGTACTTC. This sequence encodes CASSFGDRGLSEQYF. J is TRBJ2-7 and V is TRBV13, with 12 bases aligning to TRBD1. CDR1 PRHDT and CDR2 FYEKMQ come from the germline V gene (reference sequence). Trimming cost V 3 bases and J 6 bases; bases outside gene matches: 6. The CDR3 has 15 residues.

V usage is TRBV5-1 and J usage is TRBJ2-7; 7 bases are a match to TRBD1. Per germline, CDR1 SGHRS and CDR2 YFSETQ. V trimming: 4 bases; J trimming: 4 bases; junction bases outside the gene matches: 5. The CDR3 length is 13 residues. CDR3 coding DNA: TGCGCCAGCAGCCTGACAGGGCCGTACGAGCAGTACTTC. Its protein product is CASSLTGPYEQYF.